The 6 T cell receptor beta chains below all came from one sample that was sequenced in a study of blood T cell repertoires in COVID-19. TCRdb's copy holds only in-frame clones and misses some; the assay was immunoSEQ multiplex PCR. Here the sample spans 140,000 or so clones, 85% to 90% being singletons. Material for sequencing was PBMCs or T cells enriched from blood (not recorded which). Every receptor here comes from a man in his 60s who had recovered from COVID-19.

The V and J genes are TRBV7-9 and TRBJ2-7; 7 bases agree with TRBD2. Trimming cost V 4 bases and J 3 bases; bases outside gene matches: 3. This CDR3 contains 13 residues. From germline, CDR1 is SEHNR and CDR2 FQNEAQ (reference sequence). The CDR3 is CASSWGGGYEQYF. The CDR3 nucleotides read TGTGCCAGCAGCTGGGGCGGGGGCTACGAGCAGTACTTC. The whole variable domain, filled in from reference TRBV7-9 and TRBJ2-7, reads DTGVSQNPRHKITKRGQNVTFRCDPISEHNRLYWYRQTLGQGPEFLTYFQNEAQLEKSRLLSDRFSAERPKGSFSTLEIQRTEQGDSAMYLCASSWGGGYEQYFGPGTRLTVT.

The V and J genes are TRBV6-5 and TRBJ2-7; 8 nucleotides match TRBD1. CDR3 length: 15 residues. Germline CDR1 reads MNHEY; CDR2 reads SVGAGI. V gave up 7 bases and J gave up 4 bases; unmatched junction bases: 12. This CDR3 is CASTPGQGLGYEQYF. The DNA of the CDR3 is TGTGCCAGCACTCCTGGACAGGGTTTGGGGTACGAGCAGTACTTC.

This chain joins TRBV12-3 or TRBV12-4 and TRBJ2-7; maybe TRBD2 (5 bases). This CDR3 contains 13 residues. V lost 3 bases and J lost 6, with 12 bases in between. The DNA for the CDR3 is TGTGCCAGCAGTTTTCTAGCTGCTACCGAGCAGTACTTC. Its translation is CASSFLAATEQYF.

This clone was observed a few times. The genes are TRBV7-3 and TRBJ2-1; D is perhaps TRBD2 (5 bases). Trimming stripped 0 bases from V and 2 bases from J, with 11 bases between. From germline, CDR1 is SGHTA and CDR2 FQGTGA. The CDR3 extends over 16 amino acids. DNA of the CDR3: TGTGCCAGCAGCTTAACGCCGGAGACTACCTACAATGAGCAGTTCTTC. Amino acids: CASSLTPETTYNEQFF.

V is TRBV18 and J is TRBJ2-4, with 12 bases aligning to TRBD1. After removal of 3 bases from V and 8 bases from J, the junction contained 2 bases not matched to a gene. The germline V gene encodes CDR1 KGHSH and CDR2 LQKENI. This CDR3 spans 14 amino acids. The CDR3 is CASSPGQGADIQYF. The CDR3 DNA is TGTGCCAGCTCACCGGGACAGGGGGCGGACATTCAGTACTTC.

The chain is built from TRBV2 and TRBJ1-4, with 7 nucleotides matching TRBD1. This CDR3 region has 12 residues. The germline CDR1 and CDR2 sequences are SNHLY and FYNNEI. The trim removed 10 bases at V and 4 bases at J, leaving 3 bases unmatched. CDR3 in DNA: TGTGCCATCCGGGACAGTAATGAAAAACTGTTTTTT. Its protein product is CAIRDSNEKLFF.